Each of the 25 T cell receptor beta chains below was sequenced from the same sample in a study of T cell repertoires in cytomegalovirus infection. Via MiXCR, TCRdb re-called the reads, giving one row per CDR3 protein. The sample lists hundreds of thousands of distinct CDR3 sequences, more than 40% occurring once. These receptors' targets are unknown. Sequenced here: cultured PBMCs, sampled from culture after CMV antigen stimulation. These receptors were taken from a human donor in good health (CMV status not recorded). Some clones in this sample may be carry-over from other donors' samples.

This clonotype was counted only a few times. The gene calls are TRBV18 and TRBJ2-5; TRBD1 aligns across 7 bases. The CDR3 length is 14 residues. With V trimmed by 2 bases and J by 2 bases, 2 bases remained unmatched. Germline assignment: CDR1 KGHSH and CDR2 LQKENI. CDR3 sequence: CASSPGTEQETQYF. The CDR3 DNA follows: TGTGCCAGCTCACCAGGGACAGAACAAGAGACCCAGTACTTC.

This clonotype was detected only a few times. This chain links TRBV2 with TRBJ2-3; D not certain. CDR1 is SNHLY and CDR2 is FYNNEI in the germline V gene. The CDR3 runs 13 residues. Trimming removed 5 bases from V and 4 bases from J, with 10 bases in between. CDR3 protein: CASSRTGSDTQYF. In DNA, the CDR3 is TGTGCCAGCAGTCGGACCGGTTCAGATACGCAGTATTTT.

This chain connects TRBV2 to TRBJ1-5; weak D call: TRBD1 (6 bases). The CDR3 spans 16 residues. Germline V gene sequence: CDR1 SNHLY, CDR2 FYNNEI. Trimming removed 6 bases from V and 4 bases from J, with 19 bases in between. The CDR3 spells CASSQGTTSPNQPQHF. The CDR3, as DNA: TGTGCCAGCAGCCAAGGGACAACCAGCCCGAATCAGCCCCAGCATTTT.

This clonotype was detected once. CDR3 amino acids: CATSRDREGHAYGYTF. The CDR3 DNA follows: TGTGCCACCAGCAGAGATCGGGAAGGGCACGCCTATGGCTACACCTTC. The V gene is TRBV15, the J gene TRBJ1-2; D is unresolved. The germline CDR1 and CDR2 sequences are LNHNV and YYDKDF (reference sequence). CDR3 size: 16 residues. The ends were cut back, 0 bases at V and 4 bases at J, with 15 bases in the middle.

V gene TRBV5-4 combines with J gene TRBJ1-2, with 9 positions matching TRBD1. V dropped 4 bases and J dropped 4; count of bases not matched to a gene: 5. Looked up from germline, CDR1 is SGHNT and CDR2 is YYREEE (reference sequence). CDR3 length: 14 amino acids. CDR3 loop: CASSRDRAGYGYTF. The CDR3 nucleotides read TGTGCCAGCAGCCGGGACAGGGCGGGCTATGGCTACACCTTC.

V and J are TRBV7-9 and TRBJ1-2, with D unclear. The germline V and J ends were trimmed by 5 bases and 4 bases, with 11 bases remaining between them. CDR1 and CDR2 (germline): SEHNR, FQNEAQ (reference sequence). The CDR3 is 13 residues long. CDR3 bases: TGTGCCAGCAGCCGCGGAGGGTTCTATGGCTACACCTTC. This encodes CASSRGGFYGYTF. The full variable domain, in which reference TRBV7-9 and TRBJ1-2 provide the parts outside the CDR3, is DTGVSQNPRHKITKRGQNVTFRCDPISEHNRLYWYRQTLGQGPEFLTYFQNEAQLEKSRLLSDRFSAERPKGSFSTLEIQRTEQGDSAMYLCASSRGGFYGYTFGSGTRLTVV.

The chain employs TRBV19 and TRBJ1-2; D not resolved. V lost 4 bases and J lost 3, with 12 bases in between. CDR1 and CDR2 (germline): LNHDA, SQIVND (reference sequence). The CDR3 runs 14 residues. The CDR3 sequence: CASSTGGGDYGYTF. DNA for the CDR3: TGTGCCAGTAGTACCGGTGGCGGGGACTATGGCTACACCTTC.

This clonotype was counted only a few times. The rearrangement uses TRBV20-1 and TRBJ2-1; no definite D call. This CDR3 contains 11 residues. The V end was cut by 3 bases, the J end by 3 bases, with 3 bases between. Germline V gives CDR1 DFQATT, CDR2 SNEGSKA (reference sequence). DNA for the CDR3: TGCAGTGCTAGCAACTACAATGAGCAGTTCTTC. Amino acids: CSASNYNEQFF.

V usage is TRBV7-6 and J usage is TRBJ2-5, with 10 positions matching TRBD2. CDR3 length: 15 amino acids. V dropped 0 bases and J dropped 5; count of bases not matched to a gene: 3. CDR1 SGHVS and CDR2 FNYEAQ come from the germline V gene. The CDR3 coding sequence is TGTGCCAGCAGCTTAGCCGCTAGCGGGGGCGAGACCCAGTACTTC. Protein sequence: CASSLAASGGETQYF. Combining the CDR3 with reference TRBV7-6 and TRBJ2-5 gives the whole variable domain GAGVSQSPRYKVTKRGQDVALRCDPISGHVSLYWYRQALGQGPEFLTYFNYEAQQDKSGLPNDRFSAERPEGSISTLTIQRTEQRDSAMYRCASSLAASGGETQYFGPGTRLLVL.

The chain uses TRBV7-2 and TRBJ1-6, with D perhaps TRBD1 (6 bases). The CDR3 has 14 amino acids. Germline V gene data show CDR1 as SGHTA and CDR2 as FQGNSA. V lost 5 bases, J lost 9 bases, and 14 bases lay in between. CDR3 sequence (DNA): TGTGCCAGCAGCCAGGACAGTCGGCTTTCACCCCTCCACTTT. It is translated as CASSQDSRLSPLHF.

There are a few counts of this clonotype. The rearrangement links TRBV28 to TRBJ2-1; 8 bases map to TRBD2. The CDR3 spans 14 residues. CDR1 and CDR2 from the germline V gene are MDHEN and SYDVKM. The J segment lost 7 bases and the V segment lost 6 bases, leaving 8 bases of the junction unmatched. The CDR3 spells CASSTPGGRNEQFF. The CDR3 region has the DNA TGTGCCAGCAGCACCCCGGGGGGGCGGAATGAGCAGTTCTTC.

The chain couples TRBV6-1 to TRBJ2-3; the D gene is possibly TRBD1 (6 bases). The CDR3 totals 19 residues. The germline V gene has CDR1 MNHNS and CDR2 SASEGT. V was trimmed by 5 bases and J by 0 bases, leaving 24 bases between them. The CDR3 DNA reads TGTGCCAGCAGTACGCGGGTGACAGGAGACTTCGCTAGCACAGATACGCAGTATTTT. This translates into CASSTRVTGDFASTDTQYF.

V and J are TRBV28 and TRBJ1-1, with 7 bases matching TRBD1. Trimming took 5 bases from V and 0 from J; bases not matched to a gene: 9. Per the germline V gene, CDR1 is MDHEN and CDR2 is SYDVKM. This CDR3 is 16 amino acids long. The CDR3 DNA follows: TGTGCCAGCAGTCCAATGAGGGGGCCGATGAACACTGAAGCTTTCTTT. It is translated as CASSPMRGPMNTEAFF.

This chain joins TRBV7-2 and TRBJ2-5; tentative D call: TRBD2 (6 bases). The length of the CDR3 is 14 residues. Trimming took off 1 base at V and 5 bases at J, with 11 bases between the two ends. Germline loops: CDR1 SGHTA, CDR2 FQGNSA. CDR3 region: CASSLGRLAETQYF. The CDR3 DNA sequence: TGTGCCAGCAGCTTAGGCAGGCTAGCGGAGACCCAGTACTTC.

CDR3 DNA: TGTGCCAGCAGCTTCGGGAGTACCGAGACCCAGTACTTC. Amino acids: CASSFGSTETQYF. The chain couples TRBV7-8 to TRBJ2-5; D is possibly TRBD2 (6 bases). The CDR3 consists of 13 residues. From germline, CDR1 is SGHVS and CDR2 FQNEAQ. Trimming took off 3 bases at V and 5 bases at J, with 10 bases between the two ends.

This clonotype showed up just a few times. The rearrangement uses TRBV7-2 and TRBJ2-5, with D perhaps matching TRBD1 or TRBD2 (5 bases each). V was pared by 9 bases and J by 8 bases, with 16 bases between. CDR1 and CDR2 (germline): SGHTA, FQGNSA. The CDR3 has 12 amino acids. The CDR3 coding sequence is TGTGCCAGTGGGGGAGTCCTTACAACCCAGTACTTC. As protein: CASGGVLTTQYF.

This clonotype appeared a single time. The chain recombines TRBV28 with TRBJ1-2, with 8 bases identical to TRBD1. With 6 bases clipped from V and 4 bases from J, the junction kept 7 bases outside the gene matches. The CDR3 length is 14 residues. CDR1 and CDR2 (germline): MDHEN, SYDVKM. The CDR3 here is CASRLTGGGYGYTF. The DNA for the CDR3 is TGTGCCAGCAGGTTAACAGGGGGAGGCTATGGCTACACCTTC.

The V gene is TRBV11-2, the J gene TRBJ2-5; 9 nucleotides agree with TRBD2. The CDR3 spans 15 residues. V trimming: 5 bases; J trimming: 7 bases; junction bases outside the gene matches: 11. CDR1 and CDR2 from the germline V gene are SGHAT and FQNNGV. This CDR3 reads CASSQGNSGGGTQYF. In DNA form, the CDR3 reads TGTGCCAGCAGCCAAGGCAATAGCGGGGGTGGGACCCAGTACTTC.

This clonotype was observed a few times. The chain couples TRBV2 to TRBJ2-4; 8 nucleotides agree with TRBD1. The CDR3 is 12 amino acids. Per germline, CDR1 SNHLY and CDR2 FYNNEI. J gave up 6 bases and V 8 bases, and 3 bases lay outside the gene matches. The CDR3, as DNA: TGTGCCAGCGAAGGACAGGGAAACATTCAGTACTTC. Protein: CASEGQGNIQYF.

A few counts support this clonotype. V is TRBV19 and J is TRBJ2-1, with 11 bases lining up with TRBD2. This CDR3 spans 15 amino acids. Trimming at V came to 5 bases and at J to 7 bases, leaving 7 bases not matched to a gene. The germline V gene has CDR1 LNHDA and CDR2 SQIVND (reference sequence). This chain's CDR3 is CASSRVAGGINEQFF. The CDR3 DNA sequence: TGTGCCAGTAGTCGGGTAGCGGGGGGGATAAATGAGCAGTTCTTC.

This clonotype was detected only once. The chain joins TRBV18 to TRBJ2-1; no clear D. Looked up from germline, CDR1 is KGHSH and CDR2 is LQKENI. The germline V and J ends were trimmed by 3 bases and 3 bases, with 9 bases remaining between them. CDR3 size: 14 residues. CDR3 protein: CASSPIASYNEQFF. The CDR3 DNA reads TGTGCCAGCTCACCCATCGCCAGCTACAATGAGCAGTTCTTC.

The V gene is TRBV7-2, the J gene TRBJ2-3; the match to TRBD2 covers 14 bases. V lost 5 bases to trimming and J lost 6 bases; unmatched junction nucleotides: 10. This CDR3 region has 17 residues. Germline V gene lookup returns CDR1 SGHTA and CDR2 FQGNSA. The CDR3 DNA sequence: TGTGCCAGCAGCCGTCCCGGGACTAGCGGGAGCGGGGATACGCAGTATTTT. This sequence encodes CASSRPGTSGSGDTQYF.

The chain is built from TRBV28 and TRBJ2-5, with D perhaps assigned TRBD1 or TRBD2 (5 bases each). Trimming removed 5 bases from V and 5 bases from J, with 21 bases in between. CDR1 MDHEN and CDR2 SYDVKM come from the germline V gene. CDR3 size: 16 residues. CDR3 bases: TGTGCCAGCAGTCCTGGACCGGGACCCCAATGGGAGACCCAGTACTTC. This codes for CASSPGPGPQWETQYF. Full variable domain (outside the CDR3, taken from reference TRBV28 and TRBJ2-5): DVKVTQSSRYLVKRTGEKVFLECVQDMDHENMFWYRQDPGLGLRLIYFSYDVKMKEKGDIPEGYSVSREKKERFSLILESASTNQTSMYLCASSPGPGPQWETQYFGPGTRLLVL.

This clonotype was picked up a small number of times. CDR3 loop: CASSLTKREGAHNNEQFF. The CDR3 bases are TGTGCCAGCAGCCTAACAAAGCGGGAGGGGGCCCACAACAATGAGCAGTTCTTC. V and J are TRBV7-9 and TRBJ2-1; 10 nucleotides agree with TRBD2. Germline loops: CDR1 SEHNR, CDR2 FQNEAQ (reference sequence). With 5 bases clipped from V and 5 bases from J, the junction kept 15 bases outside the gene matches. The CDR3 has 18 residues.

The J gene is TRBJ2-2, the V gene TRBV7-2; D unresolved. Between the trimmed V and J ends, which lost 5 bases and 1 base, there was a span of 8 bases. Germline-derived CDR1 and CDR2 are SGHTA and FQGNSA. This CDR3 has 14 residues. CDR3 bases: TGTGCCAGCAGCCCCCGCTGGAACACCGGGGAGCTGTTTTTT. It yields the protein CASSPRWNTGELFF.